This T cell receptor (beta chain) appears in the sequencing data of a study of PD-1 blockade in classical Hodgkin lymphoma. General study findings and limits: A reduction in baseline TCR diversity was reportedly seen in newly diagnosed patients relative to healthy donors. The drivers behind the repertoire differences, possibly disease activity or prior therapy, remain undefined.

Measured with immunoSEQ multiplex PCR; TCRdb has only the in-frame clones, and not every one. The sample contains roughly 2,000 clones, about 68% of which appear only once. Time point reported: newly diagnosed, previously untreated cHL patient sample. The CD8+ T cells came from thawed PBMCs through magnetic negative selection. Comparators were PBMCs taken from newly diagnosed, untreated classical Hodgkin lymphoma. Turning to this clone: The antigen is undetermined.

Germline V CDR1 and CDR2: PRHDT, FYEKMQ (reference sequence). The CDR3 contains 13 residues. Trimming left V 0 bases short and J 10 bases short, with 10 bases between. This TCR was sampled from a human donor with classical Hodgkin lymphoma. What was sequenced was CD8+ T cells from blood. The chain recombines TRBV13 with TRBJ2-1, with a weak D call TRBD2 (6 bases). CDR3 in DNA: TGTGCCAGCAGCTTAGGGGAGGGGAGGGAGCAGTTCTTC. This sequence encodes CASSLGEGREQFF.